A selection of T cell receptor beta chains follows, all from one sample in a study of blood T cell repertoires in COVID-19. Here immunoSEQ multiplex PCR was the method, and the copy in TCRdb shows in-frame clones only, minus some. The data hold 150,000 or so clones, with 65% to 90% observed a single time. Sequenced: peripheral blood. The receptors come from a woman between 50 and 59 years old in a cohort sampled during active or convalescent COVID-19. Each CDR3 is given with its conserved first and last residue. A D gene is named only where the DNA matches it firmly. Rows give clone size only sometimes, using once, few, many, or a class for an expanded clone.

j_call | clone_size | v_call | d_call | cdr3_nt | cdr3_aa
TRBJ2-7 | . | TRBV5-4 | . | TGTGCCAGCAGCTCTGCCAGGGGGGATTACGAGCAGTACTTC | CASSSARGDYEQYF
TRBJ1-1 | . | TRBV14 | . | TGTGCCAGCAGCCAAGCCGTAACAGGTGCAGCTTTCTTT | CASSQAVTGAAFF
TRBJ2-7 | . | TRBV19 | TRBD1 | TGTGCCAGTAGTTCCCGGGACAGGGGTTCCCACGAGCAGTACTTC | CASSSRDRGSHEQYF
TRBJ1-1 | few | TRBV2 | . | TGTGCCAGCTTTCGGTTGAACACTGAAGCTTTCTTT | CASFRLNTEAFF
TRBJ1-1 | . | TRBV5-4 | . | TGTGCCAGCAGCTTGGCCGGGTCAAAGGTTACTGAAGCTTTCTTT | CASSLAGSKVTEAFF
TRBJ1-6 | few | TRBV15 | . | TGTGCCACCAGCAGAGGATTTGGAGCGTCGTCTAATTCACCCCTCCACTTT | CATSRGFGASSNSPLHF
TRBJ1-4 | . | TRBV5-1 | . | TGCGCCAGCAGCATCCGGGAGTCCGAAAAACTGTTTTTT | CASSIRESEKLFF
TRBJ1-6 | once | TRBV30 | . | TGTGCCTGGAGCGCGTCGGTGAGCTCCTATAATTCACCCCTCCACTTT | CAWSASVSSYNSPLHF
TRBJ1-2 | . | TRBV4-2 | TRBD1 | TGTGCCAGCAGCCAGGTCGAAGGGACAGACGGCTACACCTTC | CASSQVEGTDGYTF
TRBJ1-2 | . | TRBV24-1 | . | TGTGCCACCAGCGGACAGTCGGGAGGCTACACCTTC | CATSGQSGGYTF
TRBJ2-5 | . | TRBV4-1 | TRBD2 | TGCGCCAGCAGCCAAGAGGGTTTGCGGGGGAGGGAGACCCAGTACTTC | CASSQEGLRGRETQYF
TRBJ2-1 | . | TRBV5-1 | . | TGCGCCAGCAGCTTGGATCCAGGGTCCTACAATGAGCAGTTCTTC | CASSLDPGSYNEQFF
TRBJ1-4 | . | TRBV7-9 | TRBD1 | TGTGCCAGCAGCTCCTGGGGACAGGGCGAAAAACTGTTTTTT | CASSSWGQGEKLFF
TRBJ1-2 | few | TRBV6-5 | . | TGTGCCAGCAGTTACTCGATTCAGGGATCCTATGGCTACACCTTC | CASSYSIQGSYGYTF
TRBJ1-4 | . | TRBV3-1/TRBV3-2 | . | TGTGCCAGCAGCCAAGATGCTGCCTCCCAGGGTTGGTTGTTTTTT | CASSQDAASQGWLFF
TRBJ2-1 | . | TRBV18 | . | TGTGCCAGCTCACCCCCTACTAGAAATGAGCAGTTCTTC | CASSPPTRNEQFF
TRBJ2-2 | . | TRBV7-8 | . | TGTGCCAGCAGCTTAGCGGGCATTGGCCCGAACACCGGGGAGCTGTTTTTT | CASSLAGIGPNTGELFF
TRBJ2-1 | . | TRBV10-2 | TRBD2 | TGCGCCAGCAGTGAGGTACTAGCGGGGGGGAACAATGAGCAGTTCTTC | CASSEVLAGGNNEQFF
TRBJ2-3 | . | TRBV18 | TRBD2 | TGTGCCAGCTCACCAAGGGCGGGGGGGCCCGGAGATACGCAGTATTTT | CASSPRAGGPGDTQYF
TRBJ1-2 | . | TRBV6-5 | . | TGTGCCAGCGGTACAGGTTTTTCCGGCTACACCTTC | CASGTGFSGYTF
TRBJ2-2 | few | TRBV6-4 | . | TGTGCCAGCAGTGACTCGGGGGGAACGGACACCGGGGAGCTGTTTTTT | CASSDSGGTDTGELFF
TRBJ1-1 | . | TRBV29-1 | . | TGCAGCGCCGCAGCAGGGTGGGGCACTGAAGCTTTCTTT | CSAAAGWGTEAFF
TRBJ2-7 | . | TRBV7-6 | . | TGTGCCAGCAGCCCTGCCCTAGTGCACGAGCAGTACTTC | CASSPALVHEQYF
TRBJ2-3 | . | TRBV3-1/TRBV3-2 | TRBD2 | TGTGCCAGCAGCCCGACTAGCGGGGGCACAGATACGCAGTATTTT | CASSPTSGGTDTQYF
TRBJ2-5 | . | TRBV7-2 | . | TGTGCCAGCAGCTCCCCCAAAGGACAGAGGTACCAAGAGACCCAGTACTTC | CASSSPKGQRYQETQYF
TRBJ1-1 | . | TRBV5-6 | . | TGTGCCAGCAGCTTGTCGGGGGGAGGGAACACTGAAGCTTTCTTT | CASSLSGGGNTEAFF
TRBJ2-7 | . | TRBV6-1 | TRBD2 | TGTGCCAGCAGAGAAGGCCTAGCGGAGGAGCAGTACTTC | CASREGLAEEQYF
TRBJ1-5 | . | TRBV6-5 | TRBD1 | TGTGCCAGCAGTTCCCGACAGGGGGTTAGCAATCAGCCCCAGCATTTT | CASSSRQGVSNQPQHF
TRBJ1-1 | . | TRBV9 | TRBD1 | TGTGCCAGCAGCGTGTCACAGGGGGCGGGGAACACTGAAGCTTTCTTT | CASSVSQGAGNTEAFF
TRBJ2-7 | . | TRBV27 | TRBD2 | TGTGCCAGCAGGGGCTATAGCGGGGGGGCCGTCGAGCAGTACTTC | CASRGYSGGAVEQYF